These 25 T cell receptor beta chains originate from one sample sequenced in a study of tumor-infiltrating lymphocytes in primary liver carcinoma. Bulk tissue was left unsorted, and RNA and DNA were co-extracted from about 21-30 mg of it. TCR beta cDNA was reverse-transcribed from 400 to 500 ng of total RNA. The reaction used a constant-region primer and ProtoScript II reverse transcriptase. What produced the TCR beta libraries was three nested multiplex PCR rounds using slightly modified ARM-PCR. Researchers ran the first two PCR rounds for roughly 10 cycles each with TRBV1-TRBV30 forward primers and a C-beta reverse primer. TCRdb itself ran the multiplex PCR reads through MiXCR, one entry per CDR3 protein. The data contain approximately 110,000 distinct CDR3 sequences, 55% to 75% of them seen just once; the ten biggest clones take up 7.5% to 9%. The sample comprised liver tumor tissue from sampling region 3. Regarding subset: tumor region T3, left-lateral pole. All receptors derive from a woman in her sixties or seventies with primary liver carcinoma and hepatitis B virus infection.

This clonotype showed up just once. No conserved phenylalanine or tryptophan ends this CDR3, so it is likely a read error. The genes are TRBV11-2 and TRBJ1-1; possibly TRBD1 for D (5 bases). Germline assignment: CDR1 SGHAT and CDR2 FQNNGV. This CDR3 is 12 amino acids long. CDR3 sequence reads: CASSLGGTVAFS. CDR3 coding DNA: TGTGCCAGCAGCTTAGGGGGCACTGTAGCTTTCTCT.

This clonotype occurred many times. CDR3 sequence: CASSLAGQNEKLFF. The CDR3 bases are TGTGCCAGCAGCTTAGCGGGGCAGAATGAAAAACTGTTTTTT. V is TRBV7-9 and J is TRBJ1-4; tentative D call: TRBD1 (5 bases). This CDR3 contains 14 residues. Germline V gene sequence: CDR1 SEHNR, CDR2 FQNEAQ (reference sequence). V was cut by 0 bases and J by 5 bases, with 7 bases left in between.

Details on this clonotype: The junction and the germline gene differ at one end; a read error may be behind it. The chain employs TRBV2 and TRBJ1-2; maybe TRBD1 (5 bases). CDR1 and CDR2 from the germline V gene are SNHLY and FYNNEI. This CDR3 is built from 11 residues. In DNA form, the CDR3 reads TGTGGCAGCAGTGCCAGGGCGGGCTACACCTTC. Translating gives CGSSARAGYTF.

A remark on this clonotype: Because the CDR3 is missing its conserved closing phenylalanine or tryptophan, this is likely a read error. The rearrangement links TRBV11-3 to TRBJ2-6; tentative D call: TRBD1 (5 bases). CDR1 is SGHNT and CDR2 is YENEEA in the germline V gene. The CDR3 length is 15 residues. V was pared by 9 bases and J by 1 base, with 13 bases between. CDR3 DNA sequence: TGTGCCAGTAGCCGGTCAGGGTCTGGGGCCAACGTCCTGACTTTA. Its translation is CASSRSGSGANVLTL.

In this sample, this clonotype turned up once. The CDR3 ends on some other residue instead of the conserved phenylalanine or tryptophan, so this is likely a read error. The chain combines TRBV11-2 with TRBJ2-7, with TRBD2 matching 15 bases. Germline V gives CDR1 SGHAT, CDR2 FQNNGV. The CDR3 is 18 amino acids. The CDR3 spells CTSSPWGTSGGRSYEQYI. The CDR3 DNA reads TGTACCAGCAGCCCCTGGGGGACTAGCGGGGGGAGGTCCTACGAGCAGTACATC.

V usage is TRBV10-3 and J usage is TRBJ1-5; weak D call: TRBD1 (6 bases). V lost 9 bases and J lost 3, with 15 bases in between. In germline, CDR1 is ENHRY, CDR2 SYGVKD. The CDR3 loop spans 14 amino acids. The CDR3 protein is CAISQTGNNQPQHF. The CDR3 coding sequence is TGTGCCATTAGTCAAACAGGGAACAATCAGCCCCAGCATTTT.

This sequence joins TRBV9 and TRBJ2-1, with 7 nucleotides matching TRBD1. CDR1 and CDR2 (germline): SGDLS, YYNGEE. This CDR3 spans 14 amino acids. Germline trimming cut 3 bases from V and 10 bases from J; bases unmatched to any gene: 10. The CDR3 spells CASSAGQVGREQFF. The CDR3 bases are TGTGCCAGCAGCGCAGGACAGGTCGGTAGGGAGCAGTTCTTC.

As concerns this clonotype: The junction departs from the called germline gene at one end, perhaps through a read error. The CDR3 is CASSLGGGSNTWELFF. The CDR3 bases are TGTGCCAGCAGCTTAGGCGGGGGGTCGAACACCTGGGAGCTGTTTTTT. This rearrangement joins TRBV7-9 to TRBJ2-2, with TRBD2 matching 8 bases. The CDR3 loop spans 16 amino acids. Germline V lookup: CDR1 SEHNR, CDR2 FQNEAQ (reference sequence).

This clonotype was recorded only once. The rearrangement uses TRBV11-2 and TRBJ2-3, with 13 bases identical to TRBD2. With V trimmed by 2 bases and J by 6 bases, 8 bases remained unmatched. CDR3 length: 17 amino acids. Germline CDR1 reads SGHAT; CDR2 reads FQNNGV. The CDR3 region is CASSLQGTSGATDTQYF. CDR3 sequence (DNA): TGTGCCAGCAGCTTACAGGGGACTAGCGGGGCCACGGATACGCAGTATTTT. Combining the CDR3 with reference TRBV11-2 and TRBJ2-3 gives the whole variable domain EAGVAQSPRYKIIEKRQSVAFWCNPISGHATLYWYQQILGQGPKLLIQFQNNGVVDDSQLPKDRFSAERLKGVDSTLKIQPAKLEDSAVYLCASSLQGTSGATDTQYFGPGTRLTVL.

This clonotype was seen repeatedly, ten times or more. V is TRBV6-1 and J is TRBJ2-7; possibly TRBD1 or TRBD2 for D (6 bases each). The CDR3 contains 15 residues. V was trimmed by 5 bases and J by 4 bases, leaving 18 bases between them. CDR1 is MNHNS, CDR2 SASEGT, per germline. This CDR3 is CASSKGDLGTYEQYF. Written as DNA, the CDR3 is TGTGCCAGCAGTAAGGGGGACTTAGGCACTTACGAGCAGTACTTC.

Concerning this clonotype itself: At one end the junction does not follow the germline gene, possibly because of a read error. The chain recombines TRBV24-1 with TRBJ2-7, with D hard to call. Per germline, CDR1 KGHDR and CDR2 SFDVKD. The CDR3 loop spans 8 amino acids. CDR3 in DNA: TGTGCCACCCGGACCGATCGCTTC. Its protein is CATRTDRF.

The rearrangement joins TRBV30 to TRBJ2-5; 7 nucleotides line up with TRBD1. Germline CDR1 GTSNPN, CDR2 SVGIG (reference sequence). This CDR3 has 14 residues. V was clipped by 3 bases and J by 5 bases; unmatched bases: 9. The CDR3 sequence: CAWSPGTAQETQYF. CDR3 DNA sequence: TGTGCCTGGAGCCCCGGGACAGCGCAGGAGACCCAGTACTTC.

As regards this clonotype: At one boundary the junction diverges from the germline segment, which might be a read error. This rearrangement joins TRBV11-3 to TRBJ2-1; D gene ambiguous. The CDR3 contains 13 residues. CDR1 is SGHNT and CDR2 is YENEEA in the germline V gene. This CDR3 is CVSSLRGYNEHFF. The CDR3 coding sequence is TGTGTCAGCAGCTTACGAGGCTACAATGAGCACTTCTTC. The entire variable domain, with the rest obtained from reference TRBV11-3 and TRBJ2-1, is as follows: EAGVVQSPRYKIIEKKQPVAFWCNPISGHNTLYWYLQNLGQGPELLIRYENEEAVDDSQLPKDRFSAERLKGVDSTLKIQPAELGDSAVYLCVSSLRGYNEHFFGPGTRLTVL.

Turning to this clonotype: Sequence at one end of the junction differs from germline and may be a read error. This chain joins TRBV12-3 or TRBV12-4 and TRBJ2-7; no clear D gene. The CDR3 length is 12 residues. This CDR3 reads CAGSRLEGEQYF. DNA for the CDR3: TGTGCCGGCAGCCGCTTGGAAGGAGAGCAGTACTTC.

This clonotype was detected many times. This rearrangement joins TRBV6-1 to TRBJ2-7; 9 nucleotides align to TRBD2. Germline loops: CDR1 MNHNS, CDR2 SASEGT. V lost 4 bases, J lost 2 bases, and 6 bases stayed unmatched. The CDR3 totals 15 residues. CDR3 region: CASSGRTSVTYEQYF. In nucleotides, the CDR3 is TGTGCCAGCAGTGGACGGACTAGCGTCACCTACGAGCAGTACTTC.

This clonotype was picked up many times. The chain carries TRBV11-2 and TRBJ2-7, with D possibly matching TRBD1 (6 bases). The CDR3 covers 15 residues. V lost 0 bases to trimming and J lost 3 bases, with 12 bases between them. Germline V gene lookup returns CDR1 SGHAT and CDR2 FQNNGV. CDR3 nucleotides: TGTGCCAGCAGCTTAGAGGGACCGGGACACTACGAGCAGTACTTC. Its protein product is CASSLEGPGHYEQYF.

Turning to this clonotype: One end of the junction fails to match germline, which may point to a read error. The genes are TRBV11-2 and TRBJ2-3; D is perhaps TRBD2 (5 bases). This CDR3 comprises 17 residues. Germline CDR1 and CDR2: SGHAT and FQNNGV. The CDR3 region is CVSNLAMGRRSTDTQYF. The CDR3 DNA sequence: TGTGTCAGCAACTTAGCAATGGGGAGAAGGAGCACCGATACGCAGTATTTT.

The J gene is TRBJ2-3, the V gene TRBV28, with D possibly called TRBD1 or TRBD2 (5 bases each). V was trimmed by 2 bases and J by 3 bases, leaving 18 bases between them. The CDR3 consists of 17 residues. CDR1 and CDR2 from the germline V gene are MDHEN and SYDVKM. The CDR3 DNA follows: TGTGCCAGCAGTTTAAGGGCAGGGACCGCTCGAACAGATACGCAGTATTTT. As protein: CASSLRAGTARTDTQYF.

The chain couples TRBV7-8 to TRBJ1-1; D perhaps matches TRBD1 (6 bases). CDR1 and CDR2 (germline): SGHVS, FQNEAQ. Trimming shortened V by 0 bases and J by 11 bases, and 22 bases separated the two germline ends. This CDR3 spans 16 amino acids. The CDR3 DNA reads as TGTGCCAGCAGCTTAGCCACCGGGACATCTGACAGTGAGGCTTTCTTT. This encodes CASSLATGTSDSEAFF. Using reference TRBV7-8 and TRBJ1-1 for the parts outside the CDR3, the full variable domain is GAGVSQSPRYKVAKRGQDVALRCDPISGHVSLFWYQQALGQGPEFLTYFQNEAQLDKSGLPSDRFFAERPEGSVSTLKIQRTQQEDSAVYLCASSLATGTSDSEAFFGQGTRLTVV.

A remark on this clonotype: The junction does not match germline at one end; this may be a read error. The genes are TRBV28 and TRBJ1-6; D not resolved. There are 16 residues in the CDR3. Germline CDR1 is MDHEN and CDR2 is SYDVKM. The CDR3 sequence is CASSPQAGSYKSPLHF. CDR3 DNA sequence: TGTGCCAGCAGCCCCCAGGCCGGCTCCTATAAATCACCCCTCCACTTT.

With regard to this clonotype: A read error may produce the germline difference seen at one junction end. The chain recombines TRBV11-2 with TRBJ2-5, with no clear D. Germline-derived CDR1 and CDR2 are SGHAT and FQNNGV. CDR3 size: 13 residues. The CDR3 sequence: CTSSFVVQETQYF. The CDR3 bases are TGTACCAGTAGCTTCGTGGTGCAAGAGACCCAGTACTTT.

At least ten counts were recorded for this clonotype. The chain combines TRBV28 with TRBJ2-7; D gene unclear. The CDR3 sequence is 14 residues long. V was cut by 6 bases and J by 6 bases, with 18 bases left in between. The germline CDR1 and CDR2 sequences are MDHEN and SYDVKM. The CDR3 sequence is CASSSSSRHGEQYF. The CDR3 coding sequence is TGTGCCAGCAGCTCTTCCTCCCGGCACGGCGAGCAGTACTTC.

This clonotype was observed at least ten times. CDR3 in amino acids: CASSNSYGSSGELFF. The CDR3 bases are TGTGCCAGCAGCAATAGTTACGGGAGTAGCGGGGAGCTGTTTTTT. This sequence joins TRBV21-1 and TRBJ2-2; the table's TRBD2 call for D was not verified on the DNA. TRBV21-1 is termed a pseudogene. This CDR3 comprises 15 residues.

Details on this clonotype: The junction and the germline gene differ at one end; a read error may be behind it. J is TRBJ2-7 and V is TRBV11-3, with a tentative D call TRBD1 (6 bases). Germline V lookup: CDR1 SGHNT, CDR2 YENEEA. The CDR3 contains 13 residues. The CDR3 DNA follows: TGTGCCGGCAGCTTCGGGGACAACTACGAGCAGTACTTC. Protein: CAGSFGDNYEQYF.

Comment on this clonotype: One junction end disagrees with the germline gene, perhaps due to a read error. The chain joins TRBV30 to TRBJ1-5; no clear D gene. CDR3 size: 13 residues. CDR1 is GTSNPN, CDR2 SVGIG, per germline (reference sequence). CDR3 amino acids: CAWSHGEAQSQHF. The CDR3, as DNA: TGTGCCTGGAGTCATGGGGAGGCTCAGTCCCAGCATTTT.